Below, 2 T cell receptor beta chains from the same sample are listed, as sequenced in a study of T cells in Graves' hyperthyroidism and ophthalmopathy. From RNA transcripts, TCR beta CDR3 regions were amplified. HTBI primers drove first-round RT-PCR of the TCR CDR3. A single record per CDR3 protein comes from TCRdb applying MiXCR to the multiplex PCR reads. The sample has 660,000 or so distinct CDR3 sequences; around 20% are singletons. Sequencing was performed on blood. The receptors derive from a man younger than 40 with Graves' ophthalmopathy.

The CDR3 loop is CASSPDGYTDTQYF. The DNA of the CDR3 is TGTGCCAGTAGTCCAGACGGTTACACAGATACGCAGTATTTT. The chain links TRBV19 to TRBJ2-3; unclear D gene. CDR3 size: 14 residues. CDR1 and CDR2 from the germline V gene are LNHDA and SQIVND (reference sequence). Trimming left V 5 bases short and J 2 bases short, with 11 bases between.

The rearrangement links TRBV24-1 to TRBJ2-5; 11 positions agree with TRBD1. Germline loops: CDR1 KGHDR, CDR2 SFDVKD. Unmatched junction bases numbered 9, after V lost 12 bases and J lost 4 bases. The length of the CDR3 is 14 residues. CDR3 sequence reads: CASMRTGGGETQYF. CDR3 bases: TGTGCCTCGATGAGGACAGGGGGCGGAGAGACCCAGTACTTC.